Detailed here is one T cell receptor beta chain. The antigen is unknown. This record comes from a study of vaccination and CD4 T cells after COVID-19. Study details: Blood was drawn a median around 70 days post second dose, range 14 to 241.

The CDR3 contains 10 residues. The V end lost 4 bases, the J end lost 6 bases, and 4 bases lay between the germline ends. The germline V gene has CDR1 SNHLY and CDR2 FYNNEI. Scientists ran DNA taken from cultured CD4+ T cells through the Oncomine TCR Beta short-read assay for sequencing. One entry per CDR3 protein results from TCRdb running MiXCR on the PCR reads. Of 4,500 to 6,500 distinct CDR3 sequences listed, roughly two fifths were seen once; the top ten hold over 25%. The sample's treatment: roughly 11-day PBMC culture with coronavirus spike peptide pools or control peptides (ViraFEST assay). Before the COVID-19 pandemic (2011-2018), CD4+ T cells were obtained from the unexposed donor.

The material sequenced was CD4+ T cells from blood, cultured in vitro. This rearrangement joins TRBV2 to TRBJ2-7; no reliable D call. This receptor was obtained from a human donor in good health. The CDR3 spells CASSVSEQYF. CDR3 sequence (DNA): TGTGCCAGCAGTGTAAGCGAGCAGTACTTC.